These T cell receptor beta chains were read from a single sample in a study of CD8 T cells in Susac syndrome. TCRdb redid the calling of the immunoSEQ multiplex PCR reads with MiXCR, one entry per CDR3 protein. Of a few hundred thousand distinct CDR3 sequences detected, around 95% appear once; the ten largest clones hold roughly 0.072%. The sequenced sample consisted of CD4+ T cells from PBMCs. Receptor source: a human donor with multiple sclerosis. CDR3s include the opening cysteine and the closing phenylalanine or tryptophan. D genes are given only for firm matches. A clone size is listed for some rows: how often the clone was seen (once, few, many), or a class if it is expanded.

d_call j_call v_call clone_size cdr3_aa cdr3_nt
NA TRBJ1-1 TRBV27 NA CASTRGGAGAGNTEAFF TGTGCCAGCACCCGGGGGGGTGCGGGGGCGGGGAACACTGAAGCTTTCTTT
NA TRBJ2-7 TRBV7-2 NA CASSRISGASYEQYF TGTGCCAGCAGCCGAATCTCGGGGGCTTCCTACGAGCAGTACTTC
NA TRBJ1-2 TRBV2 once CASSEARRRYGYTF TGTGCCAGCAGTGAAGCGCGCAGGAGGTATGGCTACACCTTC
NA TRBJ1-5 TRBV30 NA CAWSVTHSNQPQHF TGTGCCTGGAGTGTAACCCATAGCAATCAGCCCCAGCATTTT
NA TRBJ1-5 TRBV6-1 NA CASSEVGQSYSNQPQHF TGTGCCAGCAGTGAAGTCGGACAAAGTTATAGCAATCAGCCCCAGCATTTT
NA TRBJ2-3 TRBV10-3 NA CAISFTTDTQYF TGTGCCATCAGTTTCACCACAGATACGCAGTATTTT
NA TRBJ2-4 TRBV7-9 NA CASTHLALAKNIQYF TGTGCCAGCACCCATTTAGCCTTAGCCAAAAACATTCAGTACTTC
NA TRBJ2-1 TRBV5-1 once CASSHLGPGEGGQFF TGCGCCAGCAGCCACCTGGGACCGGGGGAAGGAGGGCAGTTCTTC
NA TRBJ1-4 TRBV3-1 NA CASSQHATNEKLFF TGTGCCAGCAGCCAACATGCAACTAATGAAAAACTGTTTTTT
NA TRBJ2-2 TRBV11-1 NA CASSILVVGELFF TGTGCCAGCAGCATCCTTGTCGTCGGGGAGCTGTTTTTT
NA TRBJ2-2 TRBV7-9 once CASTQDTNTGELFF TGTGCCAGCACCCAGGACACAAACACCGGGGAGCTGTTTTTT
TRBD1 TRBJ1-6 TRBV27 NA CASSQRDSQSSYNSPLHF TGTGCCAGCAGCCAAAGGGACAGCCAAAGCTCCTATAATTCACCCCTCCACTTT
NA TRBJ2-1 TRBV20-1 NA CSARVGFRDEQFF TGCAGTGCTAGAGTTGGCTTTAGGGATGAGCAGTTCTTC
NA TRBJ2-1 TRBV7-3 NA CASSLTGVLYNEQFF TGTGCCAGCAGCTTAACGGGAGTTCTCTACAATGAGCAGTTCTTC
NA TRBJ1-2 TRBV29-1 NA CSVAGSSYGYTF TGCAGCGTTGCGGGTTCAAGCTATGGCTACACCTTC
NA TRBJ2-7 TRBV7-6 NA CASSLQGGEQYF TGTGCCAGCAGCTTACAGGGTGGCGAGCAGTACTTC
NA TRBJ2-5 TRBV5-1 once CASSFGGLWETQYF TGCGCCAGCAGCTTCGGCGGGCTGTGGGAGACCCAGTACTTC
NA TRBJ2-2 TRBV4-1 NA CASSRLGGPGELFF TGCGCCAGCAGCCGGCTAGGAGGTCCCGGGGAGCTGTTTTTT
TRBD1 TRBJ1-4 TRBV28 NA CASTSPGTGLVKLFF TGTGCCAGCACCTCTCCAGGGACAGGGTTGGTAAAACTGTTTTTT
TRBD1 TRBJ2-7 TRBV15 NA CATSRDRDRFYEQYF TGTGCCACCAGCAGAGATCGGGACAGATTCTACGAGCAGTACTTC
NA TRBJ1-1 TRBV30 NA CAWIPAMNTEAFF TGTGCCTGGATTCCAGCCATGAACACTGAAGCTTTCTTT
NA TRBJ1-2 TRBV27 NA CASSVNWERYGYTF TGTGCCAGCAGTGTAAACTGGGAGCGCTATGGCTACACCTTC
NA TRBJ1-2 TRBV4-1 NA CASSQELGGGYTF TGCGCCAGCAGCCAAGAGTTGGGGGGCGGCTACACCTTC
NA TRBJ2-2 TRBV11-3 NA CASSLGAASWAGELFF TGTGCCAGCAGCTTAGGGGCGGCTAGCTGGGCCGGGGAGCTGTTTTTT
TRBD1 TRBJ1-4 TRBV5-1 once CASGRTGENEKLFF TGCGCCAGCGGACGGACAGGGGAAAATGAAAAACTGTTTTTT
TRBD2 TRBJ2-3 TRBV14 NA CASSPIAGGSAYTQYF TGTGCCAGCAGTCCTATAGCGGGAGGATCCGCGTATACGCAGTATTTT
NA TRBJ1-2 TRBV7-2 NA CASSLGEGNTNTF TGTGCCAGCAGCCTCGGGGAGGGCAATACTAACACCTTC
TRBD1 TRBJ2-3 TRBV29-1 NA CSVDPQGADTQYF TGCAGCGTTGATCCACAGGGGGCAGATACGCAGTATTTT
TRBD1 TRBJ1-1 TRBV28 few CASSPRWTGNTEAFF TGTGCCAGCAGTCCCCGGTGGACAGGGAACACTGAAGCTTTCTTT
NA TRBJ2-6 TRBV6-6 NA CASSYRGGSGANVLTF TGTGCCAGCAGTTACCGGGGAGGCTCTGGGGCCAACGTCCTGACTTTC
TRBD1 TRBJ2-3 TRBV24-1 NA CATARTGTGVLDTQYF TGTGCCACCGCTCGTACCGGGACAGGGGTCCTAGATACGCAGTATTTT
TRBD2 TRBJ2-1 TRBV29-1 NA CSAGTSGGLGINEQFF TGCAGCGCAGGGACTAGCGGGGGGCTCGGCATCAATGAGCAGTTCTTC
TRBD1 TRBJ1-5 TRBV6-2/TRBV6-3 NA CASRVSGGGQPQHF TGTGCCAGCAGAGTGTCAGGGGGCGGGCAGCCCCAGCATTTT
TRBD1 TRBJ2-1 TRBV20-1 NA CSARGDGQGLEQFF TGCAGTGCTAGAGGCGACGGACAGGGTCTTGAGCAGTTCTTC
NA TRBJ2-1 TRBV24-1 NA CATSDLRYRSNEQFF TGTGCCACCAGTGATTTGCGTTACCGCAGCAATGAGCAGTTCTTC
NA TRBJ2-7 TRBV6-7 NA CASTSPGECEQYF TGTGCCAGCACCTCGCCAGGGGAATGCGAGCAGTACTTC
NA TRBJ2-7 TRBV20-1 NA CSANDRAGFYEQYF TGCAGTGCTAACGACAGGGCGGGGTTCTACGAGCAGTACTTC
NA TRBJ1-2 TRBV4-1 NA CASSQAVERLGYGYTF TGCGCCAGCAGCCAAGCCGTGGAGAGATTAGGCTATGGCTACACCTTC
NA TRBJ2-1 TRBV20-1 NA CSAPKWITRDEQFF TGCAGTGCCCCTAAGTGGATAACTCGCGATGAGCAGTTCTTC
TRBD2 TRBJ2-1 TRBV7-9 NA CASSLSPSGILREQFF TGTGCCAGCAGCTTAAGTCCTAGCGGGATCTTAAGGGAGCAGTTCTTC
TRBD1 TRBJ2-3 TRBV2 NA CASTGAGGDTQYF TGTGCCAGCACTGGGGCAGGGGGAGATACGCAGTATTTT
TRBD2 TRBJ2-7 TRBV10-3 NA CAISGRDGGGATYEQYF TGTGCCATCAGTGGACGGGATGGGGGGGGAGCAACCTACGAGCAGTACTTC
TRBD2 TRBJ2-4 TRBV9 NA CASSAAGVGNIQYF TGTGCCAGCAGCGCAGCGGGAGTTGGGAACATTCAGTACTTC
TRBD1 TRBJ2-5 TRBV20-1 NA CSARAGQGGQETQYF TGCAGTGCTAGGGCGGGACAGGGGGGGCAAGAGACCCAGTACTTC
NA TRBJ1-5 TRBV2 NA CASSFLGGDQPQHF TGTGCCAGCTCATTTCTTGGGGGAGATCAGCCCCAGCATTTT
NA TRBJ2-2 TRBV3-1 NA CASGGTGELFF TGTGCCAGCGGGGGGACCGGGGAGCTGTTTTTT
TRBD1 TRBJ1-1 TRBV28 NA CASSSGQGWTEAFF TGTGCCAGCAGTTCGGGACAGGGGTGGACTGAAGCTTTCTTT
TRBD1 TRBJ1-4 TRBV27 NA CASSLRTGRTGNEKLFF TGTGCCAGCAGTTTACGCACCGGTCGGACAGGCAATGAAAAACTGTTTTTT
NA TRBJ1-1 TRBV3-1 NA CASSLALGRATEAFF TGTGCCAGCAGCCTAGCTTTAGGCAGGGCCACTGAAGCTTTCTTT
NA TRBJ1-2 TRBV11-2 NA CASSLGVGSVGYTF TGTGCCAGCAGCTTAGGGGTGGGGAGCGTTGGCTACACCTTC
NA TRBJ2-1 TRBV5-1 NA CASSTGTTYNEQFF TGCGCCAGCAGCACCGGGACAACCTACAATGAGCAGTTCTTC
TRBD2 TRBJ2-5 TRBV4-2 NA CASSQARETGETQYF TGTGCCAGCAGCCAAGCGCGGGAGACGGGGGAGACCCAGTACTTC
NA TRBJ1-1 TRBV9 NA CASSPVISANTEAFF TGTGCCAGCAGCCCCGTTATAAGTGCGAACACTGAAGCTTTCTTT
TRBD1 TRBJ1-5 TRBV12-3/TRBV12-4 NA CASRLGTGNQPQHF TGTGCCAGCAGACTCGGGACAGGCAATCAGCCCCAGCATTTT
TRBD2 TRBJ2-7 TRBV6-1 NA CASSEFSGAAIQYF TGTGCCAGCAGTGAGTTTAGCGGGGCCGCGATCCAGTACTTC